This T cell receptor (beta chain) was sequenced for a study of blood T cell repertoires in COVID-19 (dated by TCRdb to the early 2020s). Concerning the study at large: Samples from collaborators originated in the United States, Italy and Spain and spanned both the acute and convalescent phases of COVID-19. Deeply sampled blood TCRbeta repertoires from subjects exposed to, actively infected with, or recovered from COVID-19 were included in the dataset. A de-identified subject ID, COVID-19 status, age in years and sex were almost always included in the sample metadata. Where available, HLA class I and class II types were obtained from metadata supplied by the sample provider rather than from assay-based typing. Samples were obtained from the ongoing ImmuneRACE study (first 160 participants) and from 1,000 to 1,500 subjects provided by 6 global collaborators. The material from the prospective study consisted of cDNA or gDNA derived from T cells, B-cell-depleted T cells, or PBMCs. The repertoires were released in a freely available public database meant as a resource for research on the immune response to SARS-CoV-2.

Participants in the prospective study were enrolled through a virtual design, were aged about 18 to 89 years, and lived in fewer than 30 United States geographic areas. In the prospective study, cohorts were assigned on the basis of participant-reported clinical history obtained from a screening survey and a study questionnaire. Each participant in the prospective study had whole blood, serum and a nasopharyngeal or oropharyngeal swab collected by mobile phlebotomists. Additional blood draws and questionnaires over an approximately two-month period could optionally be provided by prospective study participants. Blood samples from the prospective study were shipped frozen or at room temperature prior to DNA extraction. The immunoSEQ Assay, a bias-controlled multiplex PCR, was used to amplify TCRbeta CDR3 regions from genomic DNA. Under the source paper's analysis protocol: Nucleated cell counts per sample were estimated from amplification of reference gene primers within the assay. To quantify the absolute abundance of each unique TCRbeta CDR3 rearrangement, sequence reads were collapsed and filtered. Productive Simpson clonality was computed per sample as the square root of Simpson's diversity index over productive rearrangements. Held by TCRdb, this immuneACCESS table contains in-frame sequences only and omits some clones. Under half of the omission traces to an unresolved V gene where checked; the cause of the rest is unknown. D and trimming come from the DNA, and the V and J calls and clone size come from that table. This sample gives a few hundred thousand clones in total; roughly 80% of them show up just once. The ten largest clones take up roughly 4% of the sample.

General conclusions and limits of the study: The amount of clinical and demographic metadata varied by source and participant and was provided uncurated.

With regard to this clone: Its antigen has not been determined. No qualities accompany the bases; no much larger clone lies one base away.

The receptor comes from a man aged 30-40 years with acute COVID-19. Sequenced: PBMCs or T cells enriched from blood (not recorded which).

The DNA sequence is as follows: TGTGCCAGCAGCCCGGGACAGCAAGCTTTCTTT. It translates as CASSPGQQAFF. The rearranged chain carries TRBV11-3 and TRBJ1-1, and TRBD1 aligns with 7 junction nucleotides. Sequences SGHNT (CDR1) and YENEEA (CDR2) are obtained from the germline V gene. Including the terminal cysteine and phenylalanine, the CDR3 comprises 11 residues. The DNA shown is the 33-base CDR3, in frame from base 1. Trimming accounts for 5 bases at V and 9 bases at J, while the number of junction bases matched to no gene is 3.